This T cell receptor beta chain was sequenced during a study of T cell repertoires in cytomegalovirus infection. Notes on the study in general: Accumulated public TCR beta family frequency recognized individuals carrying CMV together with the relevant HLA. In two of eight donors, the top clonotype was HLA-C-restricted CMV-specific.

The CDR3 sequence is 15 residues long. The germline V gene encodes CDR1 SEHNR and CDR2 FQNEAQ (reference sequence). V lost 2 bases to trimming and J lost 1 base; unmatched junction nucleotides: 3. This clonotype was seen many times. Its antigen remains unidentified. TCRdb redid the calling of the reads with MiXCR, one entry per CDR3 protein. The sample has 490,000 or so distinct CDR3 sequences, roughly 10% seen once. The V and J genes are TRBV7-9 and TRBJ2-5; the match to TRBD2 covers 8 bases. Sequencing used PBMCs. The receptor's source is a human donor in good health (CMV status not recorded). Some clones in this sample may be carry-over from other donors' samples. For the CDR3, the DNA is TGTGCCAGCAGCTTACCGAGCGGGGGCCAAGAGACCCAGTACTTC. Translating it yields CASSLPSGGQETQYF. Full variable domain (missing parts from reference TRBV7-9 and TRBJ2-5): DTGVSQNPRHKITKRGQNVTFRCDPISEHNRLYWYRQTLGQGPEFLTYFQNEAQLEKSRLLSDRFSAERPKGSFSTLEIQRTEQGDSAMYLCASSLPSGGQETQYFGPGTRLLVL.